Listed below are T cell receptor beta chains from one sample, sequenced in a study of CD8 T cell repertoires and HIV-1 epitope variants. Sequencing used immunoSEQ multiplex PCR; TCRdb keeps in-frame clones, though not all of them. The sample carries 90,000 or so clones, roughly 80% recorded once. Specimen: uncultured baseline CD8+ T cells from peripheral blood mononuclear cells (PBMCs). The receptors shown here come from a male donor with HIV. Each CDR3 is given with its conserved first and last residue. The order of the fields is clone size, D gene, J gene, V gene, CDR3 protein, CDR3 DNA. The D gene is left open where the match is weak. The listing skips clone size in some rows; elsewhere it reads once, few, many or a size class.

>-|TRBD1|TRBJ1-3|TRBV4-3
CASSQAYRGAGNTIYF
TGCGCCAGCAGCCAGGCCTACAGGGGGGCTGGAAACACCATATATTTT
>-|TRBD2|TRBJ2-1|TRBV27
CASSSAGGGNEQFF
TGTGCCAGCAGTTCGGCGGGAGGGGGCAATGAGCAGTTCTTC
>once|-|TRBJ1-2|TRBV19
CASIGGNYGYTF
TGTGCCAGTATCGGGGGAAACTATGGCTACACCTTC
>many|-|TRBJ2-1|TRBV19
CASSIGDYNEQFF
TGTGCCAGTAGTATCGGGGATTACAATGAGCAGTTCTTC
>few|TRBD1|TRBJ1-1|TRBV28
CASREQGNKNTEAFF
TGTGCCAGCCGCGAACAGGGGAATAAGAACACTGAAGCTTTCTTT
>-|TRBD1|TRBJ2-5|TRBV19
CASSSPGQGETQYF
TGTGCCAGTAGTTCCCCGGGACAGGGGGAGACCCAGTACTTC
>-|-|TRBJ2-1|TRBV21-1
CAWVEKRTNNEQFF
TGTGCATGGGTCGAGAAACGGACCAATAATGAGCAGTTCTTC
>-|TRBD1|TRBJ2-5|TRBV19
CASSIGTGRETQYF
TGTGCCAGTAGTATCGGGACAGGGAGGGAGACCCAGTACTTC
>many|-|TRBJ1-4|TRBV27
CASSLGGIANEKLFF
TGTGCCAGCAGCTTAGGGGGGATAGCTAATGAAAAACTGTTTTTT
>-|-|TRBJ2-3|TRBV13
CASSQPLGDTQYF
TGTGCCAGCAGCCAGCCTCTCGGGGATACGCAGTATTTT
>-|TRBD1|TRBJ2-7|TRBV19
CASRGGQDSYEQYF
TGTGCCAGCAGAGGGGGACAGGACTCCTACGAGCAGTACTTC
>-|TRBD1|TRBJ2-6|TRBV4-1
CASSLGTGYAPGPGANVLTF
TGCGCCAGCAGCCTTGGGACAGGCTACGCCCCGGGCCCTGGGGCCAACGTCCTGACTTTC
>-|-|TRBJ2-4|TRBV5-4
CASSFGGQKNIQYF
TGTGCCAGCAGCTTCGGGGGGCAGAAAAACATTCAGTACTTC
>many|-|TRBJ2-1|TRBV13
CASSEKQWEYEQFF
TGTGCCAGCAGCGAGAAACAATGGGAATATGAGCAGTTCTTC
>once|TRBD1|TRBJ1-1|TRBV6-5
CASSPGTGRAFF
TGTGCCAGCAGTCCCGGGACAGGGAGGGCTTTCTTT
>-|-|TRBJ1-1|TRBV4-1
CASSQVSITEAFF
TGCGCCAGCAGCCAGGTTTCCATCACTGAAGCTTTCTTT
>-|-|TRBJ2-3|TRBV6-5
CASSLKMTSTDTQYF
TGTGCCAGCAGCCTAAAGATGACTAGCACAGATACGCAGTATTTT
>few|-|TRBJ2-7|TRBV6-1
CASTDRAMIYEQYF
TGTGCCAGCACCGACCGGGCGATGATCTACGAGCAGTACTTC
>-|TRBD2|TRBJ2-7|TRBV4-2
CASSQEIPLAGDYEQYF
TGTGCCAGCAGCCAAGAGATTCCACTAGCGGGGGATTACGAGCAGTACTTC
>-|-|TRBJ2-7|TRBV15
CATSRGAAYEQYF
TGTGCCACCAGCAGAGGGGCCGCCTACGAGCAGTACTTC
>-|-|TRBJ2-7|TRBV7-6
CASSSGQGTLYEQYF
TGTGCCAGCAGCTCCGGCCAGGGGACACTTTACGAGCAGTACTTC
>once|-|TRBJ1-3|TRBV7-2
CASSPGSFSGNTIYF
TGTGCCAGCAGCCCCGGGAGCTTCTCTGGAAACACCATATATTTT
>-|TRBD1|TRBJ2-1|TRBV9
CASSVQGAGYNEQFF
TGTGCCAGCAGCGTTCAGGGGGCAGGCTACAATGAGCAGTTCTTC
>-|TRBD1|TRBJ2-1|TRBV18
CASSQTRLDRGDEQFF
TGTGCCAGCTCCCAAACTAGGCTCGACAGGGGAGATGAGCAGTTCTTC
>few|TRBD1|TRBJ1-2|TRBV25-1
CASSEYRDRFHYTF
TGTGCCAGCAGTGAATATAGGGACAGGTTCCACTACACCTTC
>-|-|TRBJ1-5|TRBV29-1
CSVEAGEEPQHF
TGCAGCGTTGAAGCCGGGGAGGAGCCCCAGCATTTT
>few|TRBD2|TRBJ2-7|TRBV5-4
CASSITSGRGREQYF
TGTGCCAGCAGCATCACTAGCGGGAGGGGTCGGGAGCAGTACTTC
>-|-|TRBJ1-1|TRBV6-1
CASSEYGGRGTEAFF
TGTGCCAGCAGTGAATACGGGGGTAGGGGAACTGAAGCTTTCTTT
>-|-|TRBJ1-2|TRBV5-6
CASSLLDRLGYGYTF
TGTGCCAGCAGCTTGTTGGACCGTCTCGGCTATGGCTACACCTTC
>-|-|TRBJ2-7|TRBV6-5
CASRGPGEQYF
TGTGCCAGCAGGGGACCGGGAGAGCAGTACTTC
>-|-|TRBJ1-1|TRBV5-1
CASSSSIGGEAFF
TGCGCCAGCAGCTCATCGATAGGTGGTGAAGCTTTCTTT
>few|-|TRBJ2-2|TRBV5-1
CASSTTGIAGELFF
TGCGCCAGCAGCACAACAGGGATCGCCGGGGAGCTGTTTTTT
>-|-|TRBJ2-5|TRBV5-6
CASSAGGSYRVGETQYF
TGTGCCAGCAGCGCCGGTGGGAGTTACAGGGTGGGGGAGACCCAGTACTTC
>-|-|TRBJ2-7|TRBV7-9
CASSRMDEQYF
TGTGCCAGCAGTCGAATGGACGAGCAGTACTTC
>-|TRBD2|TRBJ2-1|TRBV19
CASSISVAGYNEQFF
TGTGCCAGTAGTATCTCGGTAGCGGGCTACAATGAGCAGTTCTTC
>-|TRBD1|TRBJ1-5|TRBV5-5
CASSSTGGQPQHF
TGTGCCAGCAGCTCAACAGGGGGACAGCCCCAGCATTTT
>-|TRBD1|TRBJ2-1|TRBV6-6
CASSYRTGRNEQFF
TGTGCCAGCAGTTACAGGACAGGGAGGAATGAGCAGTTCTTC
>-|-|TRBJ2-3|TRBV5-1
CASSPWDTDTQYF
TGCGCCAGCAGCCCATGGGACACAGATACGCAGTATTTT
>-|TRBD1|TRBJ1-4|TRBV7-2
CASSTVQGAGEKLFF
TGTGCCAGCAGCACAGTACAGGGGGCAGGTGAAAAACTGTTTTTT
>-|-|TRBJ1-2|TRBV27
CASSLSMSTVNYGYTF
TGTGCCAGCAGTTTATCGATGAGTACGGTGAACTATGGCTACACCTTC
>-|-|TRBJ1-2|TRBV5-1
CASSLEVGVRGYTF
TGCGCCAGCAGCTTGGAAGTCGGGGTGCGGGGCTACACCTTC
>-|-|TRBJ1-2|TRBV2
CASSEVMVNIGYGYTF
TGTGCCAGCAGTGAGGTTATGGTGAATATTGGGTATGGCTACACCTTC
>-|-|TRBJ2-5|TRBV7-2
CASDKGSHTQETQYF
TGTGCCAGTGACAAGGGGTCGCACACCCAAGAGACCCAGTACTTC
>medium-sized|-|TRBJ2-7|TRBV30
CAWSGDGYEQYF
TGTGCCTGGAGCGGGGACGGCTACGAGCAGTACTTC
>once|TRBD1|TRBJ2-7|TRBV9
CASSVGGTDYEQYF
TGTGCCAGCAGCGTAGGGGGGACAGACTACGAGCAGTACTTC
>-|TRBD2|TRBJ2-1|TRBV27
CASSFGLAGGSEQFF
TGTGCCAGCAGTTTCGGGCTAGCGGGGGGTAGTGAGCAGTTCTTC
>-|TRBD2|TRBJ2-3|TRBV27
CATSVGTKGDTQYF
TGTGCCACTTCTGTAGGGACTAAGGGAGATACGCAGTATTTT
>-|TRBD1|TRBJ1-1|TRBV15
CATSPGGKGNTEAFF
TGTGCCACCAGTCCAGGGGGCAAAGGGAACACTGAAGCTTTCTTT
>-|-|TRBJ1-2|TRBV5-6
CASTDALMRGNYGYTF
TGTGCCAGCACCGATGCCCTAATGAGGGGGAACTATGGCTACACCTTC
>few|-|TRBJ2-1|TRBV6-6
CASKSGSSYNEQFF
TGTGCCAGCAAGAGCGGCTCATCCTACAATGAGCAGTTCTTC